Listed here are 27 T cell receptor beta chains from one sample, sequenced in a study of T-cell reconstitution after alpha-beta-depleted transplantation in children. Unique molecular identifiers were used in preparing the TCRbeta library. TCRdb ran MiXCR on the PCR reads and lists one entry per CDR3 protein. The table lists 200,000 to 250,000 distinct CDR3 sequences, about 9.2% of them singletons. The sample here was PBMCs from the stem cell graft donor, taken from the stem cell graft. The origin of the receptors is a human donor who donated a stem cell graft to a child with acute lymphoblastic leukemia.

This clonotype was found many times. The chain links TRBV27 to TRBJ2-2; TRBD1 matches 8 bases. The CDR3 loop spans 16 amino acids. Trimming took 6 bases from V and 4 from J; bases not matched to a gene: 10. From germline, CDR1 is MNHEY and CDR2 SMNVEV (reference sequence). CDR3 nucleotide sequence: TGTGCCAGCAGGAGAGGGCAGGGGGCGGTCACCGGGGAGCTGTTTTTT. Its protein product is CASRRGQGAVTGELFF.

V and J are TRBV13 and TRBJ1-1; 7 bases match TRBD1. V gave up 3 bases and J gave up 11 bases; unmatched junction bases: 9. Germline V gene data show CDR1 as PRHDT and CDR2 as FYEKMQ (reference sequence). The CDR3 spans 13 residues. The CDR3 here is CASSLTGRTWAFF. The CDR3, as DNA: TGTGCCAGCAGCTTGACAGGGAGAACTTGGGCTTTCTTT. Full variable domain (outside the CDR3, taken from reference TRBV13 and TRBJ1-1): AAGVIQSPRHLIKEKRETATLKCYPIPRHDTVYWYQQGPGQDPQFLISFYEKMQSDKGSIPDRFSAQQFSDYHSELNMSSLELGDSALYFCASSLTGRTWAFFGQGTRLTVV.

In its sample, this clonotype was seen many times. V and J are TRBV5-6 and TRBJ2-1; a possible D gene is TRBD1 (6 bases). Germline loops: CDR1 SGHDT, CDR2 YYEEEE. With 0 bases removed from V and 0 bases from J, the gap between germline ends came to 19 bases. There are 19 residues in the CDR3. The CDR3 spells CASSLDFQGYESSYNEQFF. The CDR3 DNA sequence: TGTGCCAGCAGCTTGGATTTTCAGGGGTACGAGAGCTCCTACAATGAGCAGTTCTTC.

This clonotype came up many times. The chain employs TRBV7-2 and TRBJ1-4; TRBD1 might be the D (6 bases). Trimming took 2 bases from V and 8 from J, leaving 6 bases between them. This CDR3 comprises 12 residues. Per germline, CDR1 SGHTA and CDR2 FQGNSA. Here the CDR3 reads CASSLRGEKLFF. CDR3 in DNA: TGTGCCAGCAGCTTAAGGGGGGAAAAACTGTTTTTT.

This clonotype was counted only a few times. This chain uses TRBV10-3 with TRBJ2-7, with 8 nucleotides matching TRBD2. V gave up 2 bases and J gave up 6 bases; unmatched junction bases: 12. The CDR3 is 16 residues long. The germline gives CDR1 ENHRY, CDR2 SYGVKD. The CDR3 spells CAISEIGRGALGEQYF. The CDR3 DNA reads as TGTGCCATCAGTGAGATTGGGCGGGGGGCCCTGGGCGAGCAGTACTTC.

This clonotype was counted ten times or more. The V gene is TRBV7-2, the J gene TRBJ2-5; 14 bases map to TRBD2. V lost 3 bases to trimming and J lost 5 bases; unmatched junction nucleotides: 8. The CDR3 is 17 residues long. Looked up from germline, CDR1 is SGHTA and CDR2 is FQGNSA. CDR3 loop: CASSFSGTSGGRETQYF. DNA of the CDR3: TGTGCCAGCAGCTTCTCCGGGACTAGCGGGGGACGGGAGACCCAGTACTTC.

This clonotype was counted ten times or more. The chain is built from TRBV3-1 and TRBJ2-7, with a possible D match to TRBD1 (7 bases). V gave up 1 base and J gave up 5 bases, with 15 bases separating them. Germline assignment: CDR1 LGHDT and CDR2 YNNKEL (reference sequence). The CDR3 spans 15 residues. The CDR3 sequence: CASSQVPGGNDEQYF. The CDR3 bases are TGTGCCAGCAGCCAAGTTCCAGGGGGGAACGACGAGCAGTACTTC.

This clonotype showed up many times. The chain carries TRBV27 and TRBJ2-7; D might be TRBD1 (6 bases). CDR1 and CDR2 (germline): MNHEY, SMNVEV (reference sequence). CDR3 length: 14 amino acids. V was trimmed by 5 bases and J by 4 bases, leaving 15 bases between them. The CDR3 DNA is TGTGCCAGCAGTGAGCTGGACAGTAAATACGAGCAGTACTTC. It is translated as CASSELDSKYEQYF.

V and J are TRBV7-9 and TRBJ1-2; D is unresolved. V lost 5 bases and J 5 bases, leaving 9 bases between the germline ends. This CDR3 spans 12 amino acids. Germline CDR1 and CDR2: SEHNR and FQNEAQ (reference sequence). CDR3 protein: CASSRELYGYTF. The CDR3 DNA reads TGTGCCAGCAGCAGGGAACTGTATGGCTACACCTTC.

Many counts were recorded for this clonotype. V and J are TRBV10-3 and TRBJ1-5, with no clear D. V was shortened by 3 bases and J by 0 bases, with 15 bases between the two germline ends. The CDR3 is made up of 17 amino acids. Looked up from germline, CDR1 is ENHRY and CDR2 is SYGVKD. CDR3 DNA: TGTGCCATCAGTGAATTTTCCCCCAGATCTAGCAATCAGCCCCAGCATTTT. Residues: CAISEFSPRSSNQPQHF.

This clonotype was detected only a few times. The gene calls are TRBV4-1 and TRBJ2-1; the D gene is possibly TRBD1 (6 bases). There are 17 residues in the CDR3. V lost 3 bases, J lost 1 base, and 16 bases lay in between. Germline loops: CDR1 MGHRA, CDR2 YSYEKL. This chain's CDR3 is CASSHIPQGNSYNEQFF. The DNA of the CDR3 is TGCGCCAGCAGCCACATTCCACAGGGCAATTCCTACAATGAGCAGTTCTTC.

The V gene is TRBV7-6, the J gene TRBJ1-2; TRBD1 matches 7 bases. CDR3 size: 19 residues. The V gene end was trimmed by 1 base and the J gene end by 1 base; junction bases not matched to a gene: 15. CDR1 is SGHVS, CDR2 FNYEAQ, per germline. CDR3 sequence (DNA): TGTGCCAGCAGCTTAGGGGGGACAAGGGGGCGCGTCTTTAACTATGGCTACACCTTC. Amino acids: CASSLGGTRGRVFNYGYTF.

The chain recombines TRBV5-1 with TRBJ1-4; D gene uncertain. Looked up from germline, CDR1 is SGHRS and CDR2 is YFSETQ. V lost 5 bases, J lost 8 bases, and 22 bases lay in between. The CDR3 is made up of 16 amino acids. The CDR3 protein is CASSFRELRAKEKLFF. As DNA, the CDR3 is TGCGCCAGCAGTTTCCGGGAACTAAGGGCAAAGGAAAAACTGTTTTTT.

This clonotype was observed a handful of times. This chain joins TRBV7-2 and TRBJ1-5, with D perhaps matching TRBD1 (6 bases). The CDR3 sequence is 13 residues long. The V end lost 5 bases, the J end lost 5 bases, and 10 bases lay between the germline ends. The germline CDR1 and CDR2 sequences are SGHTA and FQGNSA. In DNA, the CDR3 is TGTGCCAGCAGCATAGGGGGGTATCAGCCCCAGCATTTT. This gives the protein CASSIGGYQPQHF.

The chain has TRBV18 and TRBJ2-1; 10 positions match TRBD1. CDR1 and CDR2 from the germline V gene are KGHSH and LQKENI. The CDR3 has 16 residues. The V segment lost 2 bases and the J segment 9 bases; nucleotides outside the gene matches: 10. CDR3 sequence: CASSPITGQGGSEQFF. The CDR3 nucleotides are TGTGCCAGCTCACCAATTACCGGACAGGGGGGGTCTGAGCAGTTCTTC.

The chain combines TRBV7-2 with TRBJ2-7; TRBD2 might be the D (5 bases). CDR1 is SGHTA and CDR2 is FQGNSA in the germline V gene. This CDR3 comprises 13 residues. Trimming took 1 base from V and 5 from J, leaving 9 bases between them. CDR3 in amino acids: CASSLVGSDEQYF. CDR3 bases: TGTGCCAGCAGCTTAGTTGGTAGCGACGAGCAGTACTTC.

This clonotype turned up a few times. The chain links TRBV30 to TRBJ2-2; D assignment may be TRBD1 or TRBD2 (5 bases each). V was pared by 3 bases and J by 5 bases, with 13 bases between. Per germline, CDR1 GTSNPN and CDR2 SVGIG (reference sequence). The CDR3 totals 14 residues. The CDR3 DNA reads TGTGCCTGGAGGTTCGGGACCGGGACCGGGGAGCTGTTTTTT. Encoded protein: CAWRFGTGTGELFF.

This clonotype was counted a few times. V is TRBV7-2 and J is TRBJ2-5; possibly TRBD1 for D (6 bases). This CDR3 is built from 15 residues. Per germline, CDR1 SGHTA and CDR2 FQGNSA. The V end was cut by 1 base, the J end by 4 bases, with 13 bases between. The CDR3 DNA sequence: TGTGCCAGCAGCTTAGATTTGGGGGCCTTAGAGACCCAGTACTTC. Its protein is CASSLDLGALETQYF.

This clonotype has at least ten counts. The CDR3 is CASSPVPGRGYEQYF. The DNA of the CDR3 is TGTGCCAGCAGTCCAGTTCCCGGTCGGGGTTACGAGCAGTACTTC. This rearrangement joins TRBV12-3 or TRBV12-4 to TRBJ2-7; D is perhaps TRBD2 (5 bases). V lost 5 bases and J 4 bases, leaving 18 bases between the germline ends. CDR3 size: 15 residues.

V usage is TRBV2 and J usage is TRBJ2-2, with D uncertain. Per germline, CDR1 SNHLY and CDR2 FYNNEI. The CDR3 totals 12 residues. With 10 bases removed from V and 2 bases from J, the gap between germline ends came to 8 bases. The CDR3 nucleotides read TGTGCCATCGCTTCCAACACCGGGGAGCTGTTTTTT. This encodes CAIASNTGELFF.

The chain carries TRBV4-1 and TRBJ1-6; 7 bases line up with TRBD1. CDR1 and CDR2 from the germline V gene are MGHRA and YSYEKL. V trimming: 8 bases; J trimming: 4 bases; junction bases outside the gene matches: 2. The CDR3 runs 13 residues. CDR3 bases: TGCGCCAGCCAGGGACAGTATAATTCACCCCTCCACTTT. Translation gives CASQGQYNSPLHF.

There are many counts of this clonotype. The chain joins TRBV12-5 to TRBJ2-1; 14 nucleotides align to TRBD2. The junction had 4 bases not matched to a gene; V was cut back by 5 bases and J by 7 bases. Per the germline V gene, CDR1 is LGHNT and CDR2 is FRNRAP. This CDR3 has 15 amino acids. CDR3 residues: CASGPGTSGGNEQFF. For the CDR3, the DNA is TGTGCTAGTGGTCCCGGGACTAGCGGGGGAAATGAGCAGTTCTTC.

This clonotype has ten or more counts. The chain couples TRBV12-3 or TRBV12-4 to TRBJ1-3; D unclear. The CDR3 length is 12 residues. Trimming left V 2 bases short and J 3 bases short, with 2 bases between. Here the CDR3 DNA reads TGTGCCAGCAGTTTAAATGGAAACACCATATATTTT. Translation gives CASSLNGNTIYF.

The chain couples TRBV5-6 to TRBJ1-5; 7 bases map to TRBD1. After removal of 0 bases from V and 0 bases from J, the junction contained 12 bases not matched to a gene. This CDR3 spans 19 amino acids. Germline lookup yields CDR1 SGHDT and CDR2 YYEEEE. The CDR3 protein is CASSLAGTGTAYSNQPQHF. DNA of the CDR3: TGTGCCAGCAGCTTGGCGGGGACCGGGACAGCCTATAGCAATCAGCCCCAGCATTTT.

This clonotype was counted ten times or more. This rearrangement joins TRBV2 to TRBJ1-5; no firm D call. Germline values: CDR1 SNHLY, CDR2 FYNNEI. The CDR3 is made up of 15 amino acids. Trimming left V 8 bases short and J 0 bases short, with 14 bases between. The CDR3: CASGESDFSNQPQHF. The CDR3 DNA sequence: TGTGCCAGCGGCGAGTCGGATTTTAGCAATCAGCCCCAGCATTTT.

The chain links TRBV12-3 or TRBV12-4 to TRBJ2-5, with D possibly TRBD1 on 5 matching bases. This CDR3 is built from 14 residues. Trimming cost V 2 bases and J 3 bases, with 10 bases left between them. The CDR3 coding sequence is TGTGCCAGCAGTTTAAGTGGGGCGGAAGAGACCCAGTACTTC. Translating it yields CASSLSGAEETQYF.

The rearrangement links TRBV5-1 to TRBJ2-5, with a possible D match to TRBD2 (6 bases). V gave up 4 bases and J gave up 4 bases, with 17 bases separating them. There are 15 residues in the CDR3. Per germline, CDR1 SGHRS and CDR2 YFSETQ. The CDR3 DNA sequence: TGCGCCAGCAGCCGGGCCGCCGGGAGTCGAGAGACCCAGTACTTC. The encoded protein is CASSRAAGSRETQYF.